This T cell receptor (beta chain) was sequenced during a study of cytomegalovirus exposure and HLA in healthy donors. Overall study context: A later analysis reported the approximately 120 validation repertoires used the same platform as the approximately 660 first-cohort repertoires. Findings and caveats of the study: Reports showed the classifier diagnosing cytomegalovirus status with high specificity and sensitivity. One later analysis, an examination of the 100 to 150 validation repertoires, found that first-cohort TCR clusters tended to co-occur in them. Most TCR sequences were rare, but some public TCRs occurred in many donors.

Method: immunoSEQ multiplex PCR; TCRdb's copy keeps in-frame clones and lacks some. The profile covers some 250,000 clones, with around 89% appearing a single time and 0.3% to 0.4% taken by the ten largest. As to this clone: Its antigen is unidentified.

This CDR3 region has 12 residues. CDR1 and CDR2 (germline): MDHEN, SYDVKM. The germline V and J ends were trimmed by 6 bases and 7 bases, with 12 bases remaining between them. This receptor was taken from a young woman in good health and CMV-seronegative. The genes are TRBV28 and TRBJ1-1; possible D gene TRBD1, 5 bases. What was sequenced was PBMCs. Here the CDR3 reads CASSVGTGEAFF. As DNA, the CDR3 is TGTGCCAGCAGCGTAGGAACAGGTGAAGCTTTCTTT.